The 2 T cell receptor beta chains listed next were all sequenced from one sample in a study of CD4+ T cells in melanoma. Only in-frame clones appear in the TCRdb table, and some are missing; sequencing was by immunoSEQ multiplex PCR. Of more than 12,000 clones in the sample, approximately 63% are singletons; the top ten hold about 16%. Sample: cells from a culture (not recorded whether cultured in vitro). All receptors come from a human donor with melanoma.

The CDR3 reads CASSRPYGGQPQHF. The CDR3, as DNA: TGTGCCAGTAGCCGGCCCTACGGGGGTCAGCCCCAGCATTTT. The gene calls are TRBV19 and TRBJ1-5, with D perhaps matching TRBD1 (5 bases). This CDR3 is 14 amino acids long. V lost 6 bases, J lost 6 bases, and 15 bases lay in between. Per germline, CDR1 LNHDA and CDR2 SQIVND (reference sequence). Drawing the rest from reference TRBV19 and TRBJ1-5, the complete variable domain is DGGITQSPKYLFRKEGQNVTLSCEQNLNHDAMYWYRQDPGQGLRLIYYSQIVNDFQKGDIAEGYSVSREKKESFPLTVTSAQKNPTAFYLCASSRPYGGQPQHFGDGTRLSIL.

J is TRBJ2-7 and V is TRBV6-1; 10 bases map to TRBD1. V lost 4 bases to trimming and J lost 2 bases; unmatched junction nucleotides: 5. The CDR3 runs 15 residues. Germline-derived CDR1 and CDR2 are MNHNS and SASEGT. CDR3 nucleotides: TGTGCCAGCAGTGTCCGGGACAGGGGACCCTACGAGCAGTACTTC. Its translation: CASSVRDRGPYEQYF.